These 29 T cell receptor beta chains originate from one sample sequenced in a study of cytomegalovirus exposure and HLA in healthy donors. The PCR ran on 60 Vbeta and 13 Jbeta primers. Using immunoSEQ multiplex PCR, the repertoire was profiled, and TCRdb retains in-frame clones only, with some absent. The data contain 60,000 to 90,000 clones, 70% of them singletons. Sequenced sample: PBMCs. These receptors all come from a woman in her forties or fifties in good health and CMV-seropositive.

The CDR3, as DNA: TGTGCCTGGAGTTGGCAGGGGGAGCGTCAGCCCCAGCATTTT. Protein product: CAWSWQGERQPQHF. V gene TRBV30 combines with J gene TRBJ1-5, with TRBD1 identical over 7 bases. The CDR3 consists of 14 residues. Trimming at V came to 2 bases and at J to 6 bases, leaving 7 bases not matched to a gene. Germline loops: CDR1 GTSNPN, CDR2 SVGIG (reference sequence). The full variable domain, its missing parts supplied by reference TRBV30 and TRBJ1-5, is SQTIHQWPATLVQPVGSPLSLECTVEGTSNPNLYWYRQAAGRGLQLLFYSVGIGQISSEVPQNLSASRPQDRQFILSSKKLLLSDSGFYLCAWSWQGERQPQHFGDGTRLSIL.

This CDR3 reads CASKRAGIYYEQYF. The CDR3 region has the DNA TGTGCCAGCAAACGGGCAGGGATCTACTACGAGCAGTACTTC. The chain combines TRBV6-4 with TRBJ2-5, with TRBD1 as a possible D gene (5 bases). Near its end, the DNA agrees better with TRBJ2-7, so the J call may be wrong. Looked up from germline, CDR1 is MRHNA and CDR2 is SNTAGT. This CDR3 has 14 residues.

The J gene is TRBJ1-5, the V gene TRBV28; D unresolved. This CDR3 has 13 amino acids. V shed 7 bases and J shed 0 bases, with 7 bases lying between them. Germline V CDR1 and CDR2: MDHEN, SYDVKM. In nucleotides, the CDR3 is TGTGCCAGCACCCTAGATAGCAATCAGCCCCAGCATTTT. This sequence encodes CASTLDSNQPQHF. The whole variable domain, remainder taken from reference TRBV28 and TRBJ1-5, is DVKVTQSSRYLVKRTGEKVFLECVQDMDHENMFWYRQDPGLGLRLIYFSYDVKMKEKGDIPEGYSVSREKKERFSLILESASTNQTSMYLCASTLDSNQPQHFGDGTRLSIL.

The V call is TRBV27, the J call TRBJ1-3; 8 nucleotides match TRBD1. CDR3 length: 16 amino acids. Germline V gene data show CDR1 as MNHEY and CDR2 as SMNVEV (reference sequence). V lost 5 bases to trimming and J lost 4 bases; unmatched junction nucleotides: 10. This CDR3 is CASSTMQGAPGNTIYF. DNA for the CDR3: TGTGCCAGCAGTACTATGCAGGGGGCGCCAGGAAACACCATATATTTT.

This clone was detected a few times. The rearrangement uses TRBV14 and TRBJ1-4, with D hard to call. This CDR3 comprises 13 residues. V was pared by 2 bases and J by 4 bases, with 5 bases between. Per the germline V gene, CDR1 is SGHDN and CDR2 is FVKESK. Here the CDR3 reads CASSQNINEKLFF. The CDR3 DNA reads TGTGCCAGCAGCCAAAACATTAATGAAAAACTGTTTTTT.

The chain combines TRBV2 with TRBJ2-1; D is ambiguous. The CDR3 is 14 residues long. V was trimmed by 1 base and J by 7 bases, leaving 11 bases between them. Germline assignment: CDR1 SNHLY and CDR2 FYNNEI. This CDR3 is CASSEETPTNEQFF. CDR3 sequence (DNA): TGTGCCAGCAGTGAAGAAACCCCTACTAATGAGCAGTTCTTC.

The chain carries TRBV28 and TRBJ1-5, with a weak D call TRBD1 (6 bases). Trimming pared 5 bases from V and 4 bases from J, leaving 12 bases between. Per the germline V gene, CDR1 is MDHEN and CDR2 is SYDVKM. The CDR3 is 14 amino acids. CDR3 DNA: TGTGCCAGCAGTCACACGGACAGAAATCAGCCCCAGCATTTT. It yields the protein CASSHTDRNQPQHF.

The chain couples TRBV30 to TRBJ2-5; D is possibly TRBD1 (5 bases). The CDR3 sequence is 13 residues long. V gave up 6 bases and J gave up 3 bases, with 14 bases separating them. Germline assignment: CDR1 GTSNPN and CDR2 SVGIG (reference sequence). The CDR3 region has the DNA TGTGCCTGCAACTCCCTCAGGGAAGAGACCCAGTACTTC. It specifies CACNSLREETQYF.

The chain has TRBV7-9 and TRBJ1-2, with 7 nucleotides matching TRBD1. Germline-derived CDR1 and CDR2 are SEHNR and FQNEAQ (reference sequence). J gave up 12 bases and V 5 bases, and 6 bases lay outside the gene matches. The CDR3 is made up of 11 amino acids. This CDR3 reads CASSGGQVNTF. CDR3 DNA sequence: TGTGCCAGCAGCGGAGGACAGGTCAACACCTTC.

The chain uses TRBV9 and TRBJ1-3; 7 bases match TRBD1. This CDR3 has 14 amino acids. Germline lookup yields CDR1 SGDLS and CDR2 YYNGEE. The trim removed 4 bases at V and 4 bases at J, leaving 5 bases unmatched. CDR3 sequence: CASSLTGPGNTIYF. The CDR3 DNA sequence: TGTGCCAGCAGCCTGACAGGGCCCGGAAACACCATATATTTT.

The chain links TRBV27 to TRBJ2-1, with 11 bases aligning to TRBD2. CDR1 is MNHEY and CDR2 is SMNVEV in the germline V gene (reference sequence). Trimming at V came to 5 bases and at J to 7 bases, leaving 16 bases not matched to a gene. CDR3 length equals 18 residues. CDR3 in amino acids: CASSLHPLLAGASNEQFF. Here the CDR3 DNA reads TGTGCCAGCAGTCTTCACCCTCTACTAGCGGGAGCCTCTAATGAGCAGTTCTTC.

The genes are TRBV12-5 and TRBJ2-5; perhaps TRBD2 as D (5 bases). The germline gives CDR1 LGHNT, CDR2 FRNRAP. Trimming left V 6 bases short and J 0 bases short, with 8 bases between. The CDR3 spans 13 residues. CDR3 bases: TGTGCTAGTGGGGACGGGAACCAAGAGACCCAGTACTTC. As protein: CASGDGNQETQYF.

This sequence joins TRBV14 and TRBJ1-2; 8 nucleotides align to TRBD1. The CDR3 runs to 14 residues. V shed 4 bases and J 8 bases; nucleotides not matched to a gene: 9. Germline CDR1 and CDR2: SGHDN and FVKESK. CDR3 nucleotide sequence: TGTGCCAGCAGCCCGAGGACAGGGAGTAACGGCTACACCTTC. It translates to CASSPRTGSNGYTF.

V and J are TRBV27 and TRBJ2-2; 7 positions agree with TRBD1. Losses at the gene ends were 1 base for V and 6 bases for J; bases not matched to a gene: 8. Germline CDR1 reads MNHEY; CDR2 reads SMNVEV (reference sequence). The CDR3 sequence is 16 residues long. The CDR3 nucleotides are TGTGCCAGCAGTTTATATATAGGGGGCGCATCCGGGGAGCTGTTTTTT. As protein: CASSLYIGGASGELFF.

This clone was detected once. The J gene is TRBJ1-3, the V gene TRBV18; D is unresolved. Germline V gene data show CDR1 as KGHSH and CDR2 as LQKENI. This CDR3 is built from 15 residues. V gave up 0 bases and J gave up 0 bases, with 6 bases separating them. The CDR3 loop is CASSPPGSSGNTIYF. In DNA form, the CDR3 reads TGTGCCAGCTCACCACCGGGCAGCTCTGGAAACACCATATATTTT.

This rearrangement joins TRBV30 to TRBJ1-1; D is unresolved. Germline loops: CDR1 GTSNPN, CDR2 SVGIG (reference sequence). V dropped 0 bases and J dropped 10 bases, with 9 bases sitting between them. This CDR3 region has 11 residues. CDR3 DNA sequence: TGTGCCTGGAGTGTGACGGGAGGAGCTTTCTTT. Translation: CAWSVTGGAFF.

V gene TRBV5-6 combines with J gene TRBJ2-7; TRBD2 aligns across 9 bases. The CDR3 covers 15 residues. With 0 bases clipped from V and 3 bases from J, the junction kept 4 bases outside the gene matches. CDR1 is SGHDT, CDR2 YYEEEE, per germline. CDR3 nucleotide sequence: TGTGCCAGCAGCTTGGGGGGAGCGGGAGGCTACGAGCAGTACTTC. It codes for CASSLGGAGGYEQYF.

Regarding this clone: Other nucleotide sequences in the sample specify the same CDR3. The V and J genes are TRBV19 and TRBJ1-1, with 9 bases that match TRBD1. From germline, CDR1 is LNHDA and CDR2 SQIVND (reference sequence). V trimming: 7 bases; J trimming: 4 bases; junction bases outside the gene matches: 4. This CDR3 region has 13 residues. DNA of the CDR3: TGTGCCAGTATAAGGACAGGGGCCACTGAAGCTTTCTTT. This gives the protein CASIRTGATEAFF.

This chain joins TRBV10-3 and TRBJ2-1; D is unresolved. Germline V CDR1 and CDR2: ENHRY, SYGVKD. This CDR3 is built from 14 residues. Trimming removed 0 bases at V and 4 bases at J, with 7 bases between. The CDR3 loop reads CAISESTSYNEQFF. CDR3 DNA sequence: TGTGCCATCAGTGAGTCGACTTCTTACAATGAGCAGTTCTTC.

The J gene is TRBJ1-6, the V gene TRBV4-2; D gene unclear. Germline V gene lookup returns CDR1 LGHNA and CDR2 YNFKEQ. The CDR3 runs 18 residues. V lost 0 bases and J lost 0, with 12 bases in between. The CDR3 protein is CASSQEGLESSYNSPLHF. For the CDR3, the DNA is TGTGCCAGCAGCCAAGAAGGACTCGAGAGCTCCTATAATTCACCCCTCCACTTT.

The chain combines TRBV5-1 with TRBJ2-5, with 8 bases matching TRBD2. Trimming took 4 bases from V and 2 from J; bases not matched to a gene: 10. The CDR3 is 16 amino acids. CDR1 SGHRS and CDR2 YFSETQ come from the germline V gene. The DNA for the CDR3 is TGCGCCAGCAGCACGATCCCGGGACTAGGGCAAGAGACCCAGTACTTC. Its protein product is CASSTIPGLGQETQYF. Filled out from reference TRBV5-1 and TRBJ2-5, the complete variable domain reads KAGVTQTPRYLIKTRGQQVTLSCSPISGHRSVSWYQQTPGQGLQFLFEYFSETQRNKGNFPGRFSGRQFSNSRSEMNVSTLELGDSALYLCASSTIPGLGQETQYFGPGTRLLVL.

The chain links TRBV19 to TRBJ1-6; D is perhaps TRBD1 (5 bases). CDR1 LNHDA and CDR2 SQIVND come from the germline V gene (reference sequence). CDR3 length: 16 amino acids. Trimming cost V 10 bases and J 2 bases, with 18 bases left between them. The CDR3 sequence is CATSPSQTAYNSPLHF. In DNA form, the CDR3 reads TGTGCCACTTCACCTTCGCAGACAGCCTATAATTCACCCCTCCACTTT.

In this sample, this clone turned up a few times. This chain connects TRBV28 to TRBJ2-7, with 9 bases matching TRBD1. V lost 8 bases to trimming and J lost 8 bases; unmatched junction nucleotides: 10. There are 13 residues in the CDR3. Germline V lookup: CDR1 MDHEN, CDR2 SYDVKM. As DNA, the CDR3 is TGTGCCAGCGGATGGCCAGACAGGGGGAAGCAGTACTTC. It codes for CASGWPDRGKQYF.

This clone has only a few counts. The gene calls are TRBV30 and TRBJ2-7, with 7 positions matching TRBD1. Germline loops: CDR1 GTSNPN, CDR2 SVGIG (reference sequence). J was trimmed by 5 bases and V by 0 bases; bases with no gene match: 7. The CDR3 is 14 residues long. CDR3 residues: CAWSVRDRDNEQYF. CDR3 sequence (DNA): TGTGCCTGGAGTGTAAGAGACAGGGACAACGAGCAGTACTTC. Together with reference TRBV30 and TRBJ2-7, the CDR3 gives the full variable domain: SQTIHQWPATLVQPVGSPLSLECTVEGTSNPNLYWYRQAAGRGLQLLFYSVGIGQISSEVPQNLSASRPQDRQFILSSKKLLLSDSGFYLCAWSVRDRDNEQYFGPGTRLTVT.

The CDR3 DNA sequence: TGTGCCAGCAGCCCCGGTACCCTGTTCACAGATACGCAGTATTTT. Translation: CASSPGTLFTDTQYF. The chain carries TRBV9 and TRBJ2-3; D gene uncertain. V lost 4 bases to trimming and J lost 2 bases, with 14 bases between them. Germline CDR1 and CDR2: SGDLS and YYNGEE. The CDR3 loop spans 15 amino acids. The full variable domain, its missing parts supplied by reference TRBV9 and TRBJ2-3, is DSGVTQTPKHLITATGQRVTLRCSPRSGDLSVYWYQQSLDQGLQFLIQYYNGEERAKGNILERFSAQQFPDLHSELNLSSLELGDSALYFCASSPGTLFTDTQYFGPGTRLTVL.

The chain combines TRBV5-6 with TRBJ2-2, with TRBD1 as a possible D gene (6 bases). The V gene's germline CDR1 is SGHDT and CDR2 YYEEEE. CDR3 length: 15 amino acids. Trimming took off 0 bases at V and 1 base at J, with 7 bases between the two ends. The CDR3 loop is CASSLVDRNTGELFF. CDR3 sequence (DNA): TGTGCCAGCAGCTTGGTGGACAGGAACACCGGGGAGCTGTTTTTT.

The CDR3 sequence: CASSLFSSYNEQFF. Written as DNA, the CDR3 is TGTGCCAGCAGCTTATTTAGCTCCTACAATGAGCAGTTCTTC. The V and J genes are TRBV5-5 and TRBJ2-1; D is undetermined. The CDR3 spans 14 residues. CDR1 and CDR2 from the germline V gene are SGHKS and YYEKEE (reference sequence). V was cut by 2 bases and J by 0 bases, with 6 bases left in between.

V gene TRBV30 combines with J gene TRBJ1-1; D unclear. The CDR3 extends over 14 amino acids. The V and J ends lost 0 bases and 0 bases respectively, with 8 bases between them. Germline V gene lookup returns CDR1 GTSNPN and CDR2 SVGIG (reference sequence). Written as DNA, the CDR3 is TGTGCCTGGAGTGTCTGGCTCATGAACACTGAAGCTTTCTTT. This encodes CAWSVWLMNTEAFF.

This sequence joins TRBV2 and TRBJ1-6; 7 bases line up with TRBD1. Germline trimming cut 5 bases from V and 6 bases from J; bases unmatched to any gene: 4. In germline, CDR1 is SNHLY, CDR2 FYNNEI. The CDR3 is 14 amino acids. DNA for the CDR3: TGTGCCAGCAGTCAGCAGGGGGGTAATTCACCCCTCCACTTT. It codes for CASSQQGGNSPLHF.